The next 30 T cell receptor beta chains were all read from a single sample in a study of identical twins. TCRdb fed the 5' RACE reads into MiXCR, producing one record per CDR3 protein. Among around 650,000 distinct CDR3 sequences listed, 7.1% were seen once. The same data also contributed to another study, on yellow fever vaccine responses in identical twins.

The sample comprised PBMCs. These receptors all stem from a woman aged 18 to 35 in good health.

The chain employs TRBV5-6 and TRBJ2-5, with D perhaps being TRBD1 or TRBD2 (5 bases each). Germline loops: CDR1 SGHDT, CDR2 YYEEEE. V was cut by 4 bases and J by 2 bases, with 21 bases left in between. This CDR3 has 17 amino acids. CDR3 sequence: CASSLPEGTRIQETQYF. CDR3 DNA sequence: TGTGCCAGCAGCCTTCCAGAGGGGACCCGAATTCAAGAGACCCAGTACTTC.

A few counts support this clonotype. The chain joins TRBV7-2 to TRBJ1-6, with a possible D match to TRBD1 (5 bases). The CDR3 is made up of 15 amino acids. Looked up from germline, CDR1 is SGHTA and CDR2 is FQGNSA. Trimming took 1 base from V and 12 from J, leaving 16 bases between them. Written as DNA, the CDR3 is TGTGCCAGCAGCTTAGGGGGGGTTAATAGAAGACCCCTCCACTTT. It is translated as CASSLGGVNRRPLHF.

The V and J genes are TRBV7-2 and TRBJ2-1; 10 bases agree with TRBD2. The CDR3 contains 21 residues. The J segment lost 0 bases and the V segment lost 0 bases, leaving 14 bases of the junction unmatched. The germline CDR1 and CDR2 sequences are SGHTA and FQGNSA. CDR3: CASSLALASGSIKSSYNEQFF. The DNA of the CDR3 is TGTGCCAGCAGCTTAGCGTTGGCTAGCGGGAGCATTAAGAGCTCCTACAATGAGCAGTTCTTC. Full variable domain (missing parts from reference TRBV7-2 and TRBJ2-1): GAGVSQSPSNKVTEKGKDVELRCDPISGHTALYWYRQSLGQGLEFLIYFQGNSAPDKSGLPSDRFSAERTGGSVSTLTIQRTQQEDSAVYLCASSLALASGSIKSSYNEQFFGPGTRLTVL.

This clonotype showed up many times. The gene calls are TRBV7-9 and TRBJ1-2; no firm D call. Looked up from germline, CDR1 is SEHNR and CDR2 is FQNEAQ (reference sequence). Between the trimmed V and J ends, which lost 6 bases and 5 bases, there was a span of 16 bases. This CDR3 contains 14 residues. This CDR3 reads CASSSGPNEYGYTF. DNA of the CDR3: TGTGCCAGCAGTTCGGGCCCCAACGAATATGGCTACACCTTC.

The chain has TRBV28 and TRBJ1-5; TRBD1 matches at 10 bases. V lost 5 bases to trimming and J lost 0 bases; unmatched junction nucleotides: 10. Germline-derived CDR1 and CDR2 are MDHEN and SYDVKM. The CDR3 covers 18 residues. The chain's CDR3 is CASSHPGQGRYSNQPQHF. The DNA for the CDR3 is TGTGCCAGCAGTCATCCGGGACAGGGGCGTTATAGCAATCAGCCCCAGCATTTT.

This clonotype was observed at least ten times. The chain carries TRBV20-1 and TRBJ1-5; D is unclear. V dropped 5 bases and J dropped 5 bases, with 22 bases sitting between them. The CDR3 spans 16 residues. The germline V gene encodes CDR1 DFQATT and CDR2 SNEGSKA (reference sequence). CDR3 region: CSARVGSQQSYQPQHF. In nucleotides, the CDR3 is TGCAGTGCTCGGGTCGGATCCCAACAATCCTATCAGCCCCAGCATTTT.

The sample holds a few counts of this clonotype. This chain joins TRBV10-3 and TRBJ2-3; 12 bases fit TRBD2. The germline gives CDR1 ENHRY, CDR2 SYGVKD. This CDR3 is 16 amino acids long. Germline trimming cut 4 bases from V and 4 bases from J; bases unmatched to any gene: 6. In DNA, the CDR3 is TGTGCCATCAGTGGGTCTAGCGGGGGGGCCCCAGATACGCAGTATTTT. It translates to CAISGSSGGAPDTQYF.

This clonotype was seen more than once but under ten times. V is TRBV11-2 and J is TRBJ2-7, with 7 bases aligning to TRBD1. Losses at the gene ends were 2 bases for V and 2 bases for J; bases not matched to a gene: 3. The germline V gene encodes CDR1 SGHAT and CDR2 FQNNGV. The length of the CDR3 is 14 residues. The CDR3 DNA is TGTGCCAGCAGCTTACCGGGACAGCCCTACGAGCAGTACTTC. Its translation is CASSLPGQPYEQYF. The full variable domain, completed using reference TRBV11-2 and TRBJ2-7, is EAGVAQSPRYKIIEKRQSVAFWCNPISGHATLYWYQQILGQGPKLLIQFQNNGVVDDSQLPKDRFSAERLKGVDSTLKIQPAKLEDSAVYLCASSLPGQPYEQYFGPGTRLTVT.

The table lists this clonotype with a few counts. The gene calls are TRBV28 and TRBJ2-3; a weak D match, TRBD1 (7 bases). Deletions cut 3 bases from V and 6 bases from J, with 16 bases between. The CDR3 length is 15 residues. Germline V gene sequence: CDR1 MDHEN, CDR2 SYDVKM. CDR3 DNA: TGTGCCAGCAGTTTTTCGGCAGGGGGGCGTGATACGCAGTATTTT. Translated, it gives CASSFSAGGRDTQYF.

In its sample, this clonotype was seen many times. This rearrangement joins TRBV6-1 to TRBJ2-2; tentative D call: TRBD1 (6 bases). V was pared by 5 bases and J by 2 bases, with 12 bases between. Germline V lookup: CDR1 MNHNS, CDR2 SASEGT. CDR3 length: 15 amino acids. The DNA for the CDR3 is TGTGCCAGCAGTAGGGGGACACCCAACACCGGGGAGCTGTTTTTT. It specifies CASSRGTPNTGELFF.

This clonotype was recorded a few times. V is TRBV15 and J is TRBJ2-1; D is undetermined. CDR3 length equals 18 residues. Germline V gives CDR1 LNHNV, CDR2 YYDKDF (reference sequence). Trimming took 0 bases from V and 0 from J, leaving 15 bases between them. CDR3 loop: CATSREYFRWGSYNEQFF. CDR3 DNA sequence: TGTGCCACCAGCAGAGAGTACTTTCGGTGGGGCTCCTACAATGAGCAGTTCTTC.

This clonotype was counted many times. V is TRBV4-1 and J is TRBJ1-4; the D is unclear. Trimming took 2 bases from V and 6 from J, leaving 19 bases between them. In germline, CDR1 is MGHRA, CDR2 YSYEKL. The CDR3 sequence is 17 residues long. CDR3: CASSQQPLLGLHEKLFF. DNA of the CDR3: TGCGCCAGCAGCCAACAACCACTTCTAGGGCTTCATGAAAAACTGTTTTTT.

The CDR3 nucleotides are TGCGCCAGCAACCATGAGGGCGGACTCTGGGGCACAGATACGCAGTATTTT. It encodes CASNHEGGLWGTDTQYF. J is TRBJ2-3 and V is TRBV5-1, with D perhaps TRBD2 (5 bases). This CDR3 is 17 amino acids long. Deletions cut 6 bases from V and 1 base from J, with 21 bases between. Germline CDR1 reads SGHRS; CDR2 reads YFSETQ.

The sample holds many counts of this clonotype. This CDR3 reads CASSPRGTSGGYNEQFF. DNA for the CDR3: TGTGCCAGCAGTCCCAGGGGGACTAGCGGGGGGTACAATGAGCAGTTCTTC. The chain recombines TRBV6-4 with TRBJ2-1, with 15 positions matching TRBD2. CDR1 is MRHNA, CDR2 SNTAGT, per germline. The CDR3 loop spans 17 amino acids. V was pared by 5 bases and J by 4 bases, with 6 bases of the junction left unmatched.

This clonotype showed up many times. The rearrangement uses TRBV7-9 and TRBJ2-3, with D hard to call. CDR3 length equals 15 residues. The V and J ends lost 4 bases and 2 bases respectively, with 13 bases between them. Germline CDR1 SEHNR, CDR2 FQNEAQ (reference sequence). CDR3 in amino acids: CASSSSLRATDTQYF. The CDR3 DNA sequence: TGTGCCAGCAGCTCCTCGCTACGAGCCACAGATACGCAGTATTTT. The entire variable domain, with the rest obtained from reference TRBV7-9 and TRBJ2-3, is as follows: DTGVSQNPRHKITKRGQNVTFRCDPISEHNRLYWYRQTLGQGPEFLTYFQNEAQLEKSRLLSDRFSAERPKGSFSTLEIQRTEQGDSAMYLCASSSSLRATDTQYFGPGTRLTVL.

This clonotype was counted only a few times. V usage is TRBV5-1 and J usage is TRBJ2-1; maybe TRBD1 (6 bases). The germline V gene has CDR1 SGHRS and CDR2 YFSETQ. The CDR3 is made up of 15 amino acids. V lost 5 bases to trimming and J lost 7 bases, with 19 bases between them. CDR3 DNA sequence: TGCGCCAGCAGACGACAGGCCCCTCTAGGGAATGAGCAGTTCTTC. Translated: CASRRQAPLGNEQFF.

The V and J genes are TRBV7-2 and TRBJ2-1; possibly TRBD2 for D (7 bases). Germline-derived CDR1 and CDR2 are SGHTA and FQGNSA. V was pared by 1 base and J by 10 bases, with 17 bases between. The CDR3 is 15 residues long. The CDR3: CASSLDRGATTEQFF. The CDR3 region has the DNA TGTGCCAGCAGCTTAGATCGGGGGGCAACCACAGAGCAGTTCTTC.

The gene calls are TRBV29-1 and TRBJ2-2; the D call may be TRBD1 or TRBD2 (6 bases each). CDR1 is SQVTM, CDR2 ANQGSEA, per germline. The V gene lost 5 bases and the J gene lost 3 bases, with 19 bases spanning the gap. This CDR3 spans 16 amino acids. This CDR3 is CSVLGYRGVDTGELFF. CDR3 DNA: TGCAGCGTTTTAGGCTATAGGGGGGTGGACACCGGGGAGCTGTTTTTT.

The sample holds a few counts of this clonotype. This chain connects TRBV24-1 to TRBJ2-1, with TRBD1 identical over 10 bases. This CDR3 region has 17 residues. The J segment lost 10 bases and the V segment lost 2 bases, leaving 13 bases of the junction unmatched. Looked up from germline, CDR1 is KGHDR and CDR2 is SFDVKD. In nucleotides, the CDR3 is TGTGCCACCAGTGATTCAAGAGACCGGGACAGGGGAGGGGAGCAGTTCTTC. It is translated as CATSDSRDRDRGGEQFF.

This clonotype was seen ten or more times. The V gene is TRBV12-3 or TRBV12-4, the J gene TRBJ2-5, with D possibly being TRBD1 (7 bases). V was pared by 4 bases and J by 2 bases, with 14 bases between. The CDR3 contains 15 residues. For the CDR3, the DNA is TGTGCCAGCAGTTCCTCGACAGGGAGGCAAGAGACCCAGTACTTC. It translates to CASSSSTGRQETQYF.

The chain carries TRBV4-2 and TRBJ2-7; D ambiguous. V shed 1 base and J shed 6 bases, with 10 bases lying between them. Germline CDR1 and CDR2: LGHNA and YNFKEQ. This CDR3 has 13 residues. CDR3 loop: CASSQGIPAEQYF. DNA of the CDR3: TGTGCCAGCAGCCAAGGAATCCCCGCCGAGCAGTACTTC.

This clonotype was observed many times. The J gene is TRBJ2-7, the V gene TRBV5-1, with D hard to call. Trimming stripped 0 bases from V and 5 bases from J, with 12 bases between. The CDR3 is made up of 14 amino acids. Germline lookup yields CDR1 SGHRS and CDR2 YFSETQ. DNA for the CDR3: TGCGCCAGCAGCTTGGGGAACACGTTTCACGAGCAGTACTTC. Protein: CASSLGNTFHEQYF.

V and J are TRBV28 and TRBJ1-6, with D possibly TRBD1 on 5 matching bases. V was clipped by 2 bases and J by 7 bases, with 9 bases between them. This CDR3 region has 14 residues. Germline-derived CDR1 and CDR2 are MDHEN and SYDVKM. The CDR3 is CASSLMGVNSPLHF. The DNA of the CDR3 is TGTGCCAGCAGTTTAATGGGGGTGAATTCACCCCTCCACTTT. Drawing the rest from reference TRBV28 and TRBJ1-6, the complete variable domain is DVKVTQSSRYLVKRTGEKVFLECVQDMDHENMFWYRQDPGLGLRLIYFSYDVKMKEKGDIPEGYSVSREKKERFSLILESASTNQTSMYLCASSLMGVNSPLHFGNGTRLTVT.

This clonotype has more than one count but fewer than ten. CDR3 sequence reads: CASSREAGTASLYGYTF. The CDR3 nucleotides are TGTGCCAGTAGCCGCGAGGCCGGGACAGCTAGCCTCTATGGCTACACCTTC. The rearrangement uses TRBV19 and TRBJ1-2; 7 positions agree with TRBD1. Trimming at V came to 6 bases and at J to 4 bases, leaving 17 bases not matched to a gene. Germline V gene data show CDR1 as LNHDA and CDR2 as SQIVND (reference sequence). The CDR3 is 17 amino acids.

This clonotype has more than one count but fewer than ten. The V call is TRBV6-1, the J call TRBJ1-5; 8 nucleotides match TRBD1. V shed 8 bases, J shed 2 bases, and the junction held 17 bases outside the gene matches. Germline loops: CDR1 MNHNS, CDR2 SASEGT. This CDR3 has 18 residues. The CDR3 here is CASAKDREGIGGNQPQHF. The DNA of the CDR3 is TGTGCCAGCGCTAAGGACAGGGAGGGAATCGGAGGCAATCAGCCCCAGCATTTT.

In its sample, this clonotype was seen a few times. The CDR3 sequence is CASSTLGASRVSGEQFF. The DNA for the CDR3 is TGTGCCAGCAGTACCCTTGGGGCTAGCCGAGTGTCGGGTGAGCAGTTCTTC. This rearrangement joins TRBV6-1 to TRBJ2-1, with D perhaps TRBD1 or TRBD2 (5 bases each). Between the trimmed V and J ends, which lost 5 bases and 9 bases, there was a span of 26 bases. CDR1 is MNHNS, CDR2 SASEGT, per germline. The CDR3 contains 17 residues.

This clonotype turned up a few times. The chain links TRBV6-2 or TRBV6-3 to TRBJ2-2, with D possibly matching TRBD1 (6 bases). The CDR3 loop spans 14 amino acids. V lost 6 bases to trimming and J lost 4 bases, with 12 bases between them. CDR1 is MNHEY and CDR2 is SVGEGT in the germline V gene. CDR3 nucleotide sequence: TGTGCCAGCAGAAGTAGGGGGAGCACCGGGGAGCTGTTTTTT. Encoded protein: CASRSRGSTGELFF.

This clonotype was counted only a few times. The chain couples TRBV5-5 to TRBJ2-7, with no clear D. The V end lost 1 base, the J end lost 3 bases, and 14 bases lay between the germline ends. CDR3 length: 15 residues. Looked up from germline, CDR1 is SGHKS and CDR2 is YYEKEE (reference sequence). The CDR3 is CASSLLNGVGYEQYF. The CDR3 region has the DNA TGTGCCAGCAGCTTGTTAAATGGGGTCGGCTACGAGCAGTACTTC.

This clonotype was detected ten times or more. This chain joins TRBV9 and TRBJ2-1; 7 nucleotides match TRBD2. The CDR3 consists of 16 residues. The germline gives CDR1 SGDLS, CDR2 YYNGEE. The junction had 5 bases not matched to a gene; V was cut back by 0 bases and J by 2 bases. CDR3 in amino acids: CASSVDPSGAYNEQFF. The CDR3 DNA reads TGTGCCAGCAGCGTAGATCCTAGCGGAGCCTACAATGAGCAGTTCTTC.

This clonotype has more than one count but fewer than ten. The rearrangement links TRBV5-5 to TRBJ2-1; TRBD2 agrees at 12 bases. Germline lookup yields CDR1 SGHKS and CDR2 YYEKEE (reference sequence). The length of the CDR3 is 15 residues. The V gene end was trimmed by 3 bases and the J gene end by 6 bases; junction bases not matched to a gene: 4. The CDR3 nucleotides read TGTGCCAGCAGCTGGGGACTAGCGGGCCTCAATGAGCAGTTCTTC. It encodes CASSWGLAGLNEQFF.